A selection of T cell receptor beta chains follows, all from one sample in a study of precursors of human CD4 cytotoxic T cells. TCRdb ran MiXCR on the reads and lists one entry per CDR3 protein. Seen here are 450 to 600 distinct CDR3 sequences, about a sixth observed once, and the top ten hold 15% to 20%. Material: memory CD4+ T cells from blood (PBMCs). Receptors originate from a human donor in good health. CDR3s include the opening cysteine and the closing phenylalanine or tryptophan. Fields, in order: J gene, V gene, D gene, clone size, CDR3 protein, CDR3 DNA. The D gene is left open where the match is weak. Clone size is shown for a subset of rows, as once, few, many or a class of expanded clone.

J: TRBJ2-3
V: TRBV29-1
D: NA
size: NA
CDR3: CSAGTSRDTQYF
DNA: TGCAGCGCCGGGACTTCACGGGATACGCAGTATTTT

J: TRBJ2-7
V: TRBV7-9
D: TRBD2
size: few
CDR3: CASSQAASGSYEQYF
DNA: TGTGCCAGCAGCCAGGCCGCTAGCGGGAGTTACGAGCAGTACTTC

J: TRBJ2-3
V: TRBV10-3
D: NA
size: NA
CDR3: CATNGGGTDTQYF
DNA: TGTGCCACGAACGGAGGCGGCACAGATACGCAGTATTTT

J: TRBJ1-4
V: TRBV24-1
D: TRBD1
size: large
CDR3: CATSDRQGTEKLFF
DNA: TGTGCCACCAGTGATCGACAGGGAACGGAAAAACTGTTTTTT

J: TRBJ1-2
V: TRBV2
D: NA
size: large
CDR3: CASSFQGRDYGYTF
DNA: TGTGCCAGCAGTTTCCAGGGGCGCGACTATGGCTACACCTTC

J: TRBJ2-1
V: TRBV30
D: TRBD2
size: once
CDR3: CARGGLRNEQFF
DNA: TGTGCCCGGGGGGGACTAAGGAATGAGCAGTTCTTC

J: TRBJ2-7
V: TRBV5-1
D: NA
size: large
CDR3: CASSLDVHYEQYF
DNA: TGCGCCAGCAGCTTGGATGTCCACTACGAGCAGTACTTC

J: TRBJ1-5
V: TRBV7-9
D: TRBD1
size: large
CDR3: CASSLTGNQPQHF
DNA: TGTGCCAGCAGCTTGACAGGGAATCAGCCCCAGCATTTT

J: TRBJ2-3
V: TRBV30
D: TRBD2
size: few
CDR3: CAWSSTSGRPRGYF
DNA: TGTGCCTGGAGTTCCACTAGCGGGAGACCTCGGGGGTATTTT

J: TRBJ2-2
V: TRBV5-5
D: TRBD2
size: large
CDR3: CASSLSGGSDTGELFF
DNA: TGTGCCAGCAGCCTGTCGGGGGGGTCGGACACCGGGGAGCTGTTTTTT

J: TRBJ2-5
V: TRBV7-9
D: TRBD1
size: few
CDR3: CASSPPLGQARHQETQYF
DNA: TGTGCCAGCAGCCCCCCTCTCGGACAGGCCCGTCACCAAGAGACCCAGTACTTC

J: TRBJ1-1
V: TRBV7-8
D: NA
size: NA
CDR3: CASSLGLVQGEAFF
DNA: TGTGCCAGCAGCTTAGGACTTGTGCAGGGTGAAGCTTTCTTT

J: TRBJ1-4
V: TRBV2
D: NA
size: large
CDR3: CASSELGRPNEKLFF
DNA: TGTGCCAGCAGTGAATTGGGACGGCCTAATGAAAAACTGTTTTTT

J: TRBJ1-2
V: TRBV28
D: NA
size: few
CDR3: CASSGRGELNYGYTF
DNA: TGTGCCAGCAGTGGCCGGGGGGAACTGAACTATGGCTACACCTTC

J: TRBJ2-7
V: TRBV18
D: TRBD1
size: large
CDR3: CASSPRDSEAYEQYF
DNA: TGTGCCAGCTCACCAAGGGACAGTGAAGCCTACGAGCAGTACTTC

J: TRBJ1-2
V: TRBV30
D: NA
size: large
CDR3: CAVGTGPGYGYTF
DNA: TGTGCCGTAGGCACAGGGCCCGGCTATGGCTACACCTTC

J: TRBJ2-2
V: TRBV28
D: NA
size: large
CDR3: CASSYPTGSDTGELFF
DNA: TGTGCCAGCAGTTATCCTACAGGGTCGGACACCGGGGAGCTGTTTTTT

J: TRBJ2-3
V: TRBV15
D: TRBD2
size: NA
CDR3: CATSRQSGRHLHTQYF
DNA: TGTGCCACCAGCAGACAGAGCGGGAGGCACTTACATACGCAGTATTTT

J: TRBJ2-7
V: TRBV12-3/TRBV12-4
D: TRBD2
size: NA
CDR3: CASSLSVGAGVRYEQYF
DNA: TGTGCCAGCAGTTTATCGGTAGGAGCGGGAGTCCGGTACGAGCAGTACTTC

J: TRBJ2-3
V: TRBV24-1
D: TRBD2
size: large
CDR3: CATSERPSGTGTQYF
DNA: TGTGCCACCAGTGAAAGACCGAGCGGGACTGGTACGCAGTATTTT

J: TRBJ1-1
V: TRBV5-5
D: NA
size: NA
CDR3: CASSPGVGASTEAFF
DNA: TGTGCCAGCAGCCCTGGAGTTGGAGCGAGCACTGAAGCTTTCTTT

J: TRBJ2-1
V: TRBV29-1
D: TRBD1
size: few
CDR3: CSVRDRDNEQFF
DNA: TGCAGCGTCCGGGACAGAGACAATGAGCAGTTCTTC

J: TRBJ1-1
V: TRBV12-3/TRBV12-4
D: TRBD1
size: large
CDR3: CASSRGTGIVVTEAFF
DNA: TGTGCCAGCAGTCGCGGGACAGGGATAGTTGTCACTGAAGCTTTCTTT

J: TRBJ1-5
V: TRBV20-1
D: TRBD1
size: few
CDR3: CSARDSGGLGGGQPQHF
DNA: TGCAGTGCTAGAGATTCAGGTGGTCTAGGGGGCGGTCAGCCCCAGCATTTT

J: TRBJ2-7
V: TRBV6-5
D: NA
size: few
CDR3: CASSYNRNYEQYF
DNA: TGTGCCAGCAGTTACAACAGGAACTACGAGCAGTACTTC

J: TRBJ1-1
V: TRBV28
D: NA
size: hyperexpanded
CDR3: CASSLKAPLMNTEAFF
DNA: TGTGCCAGCAGTTTAAAGGCCCCACTCATGAACACTGAAGCTTTCTTT

J: TRBJ2-7
V: TRBV2
D: NA
size: large
CDR3: CASRPGPNSYEQYF
DNA: TGTGCCAGCAGGCCGGGACCAAACTCCTACGAGCAGTACTTC

J: TRBJ2-2
V: TRBV29-1
D: NA
size: large
CDR3: CSVEGGQVTGELFF
DNA: TGCAGCGTGGAAGGGGGGCAGGTTACCGGGGAGCTGTTTTTT

J: TRBJ2-7
V: TRBV11-2
D: NA
size: large
CDR3: CASSVYHVKEQYF
DNA: TGTGCCAGCAGCGTTTACCACGTTAAGGAGCAGTACTTC

J: TRBJ2-7
V: TRBV9
D: TRBD2
size: once
CDR3: CASSVGASGSFNEQYF
DNA: TGTGCCAGCAGCGTAGGGGCTAGCGGGAGTTTCAACGAGCAGTACTTC

J: TRBJ1-1
V: TRBV12-3/TRBV12-4
D: TRBD1
size: large
CDR3: CASSARQGMNTEAFF
DNA: TGTGCCAGCAGCGCGAGACAGGGGATGAACACTGAAGCTTTCTTT

J: TRBJ2-3
V: TRBV5-1
D: NA
size: large
CDR3: CASSLEAGSYDTQYF
DNA: TGCGCCAGCAGCTTGGAGGCGGGGTCCTATGATACGCAGTATTTT

J: TRBJ2-1
V: TRBV7-2
D: TRBD2
size: large
CDR3: CASSITSGEPTYNEQFF
DNA: TGTGCCAGCAGCATTACTAGCGGAGAGCCTACTTACAATGAGCAGTTCTTC

J: TRBJ2-5
V: TRBV5-1
D: NA
size: large
CDR3: CASSIGAQETQYF
DNA: TGCGCCAGCAGCATCGGCGCCCAAGAGACCCAGTACTTC

J: TRBJ1-1
V: TRBV19
D: TRBD1
size: large
CDR3: CASSMGTGGIEAFF
DNA: TGTGCCAGTAGTATGGGGACAGGGGGGATTGAAGCTTTCTTT

J: TRBJ2-5
V: TRBV12-3/TRBV12-4
D: NA
size: few
CDR3: CASSFGLGSETQYF
DNA: TGTGCCAGCAGTTTTGGCTTGGGGTCGGAGACCCAGTACTTC

J: TRBJ2-7
V: TRBV11-1
D: NA
size: large
CDR3: CASSAGRGSPEQYF
DNA: TGTGCCAGCAGCGCCGGACGAGGTAGTCCCGAGCAGTACTTC

J: TRBJ1-6
V: TRBV7-9
D: NA
size: large
CDR3: CASSIDRNSPLHF
DNA: TGTGCCAGCAGCATCGACAGGAATTCACCCCTCCACTTT

J: TRBJ2-1
V: TRBV5-6
D: NA
size: few
CDR3: CASSPSYNEQFF
DNA: TGTGCCAGCAGCCCTAGCTACAATGAGCAGTTCTTC

J: TRBJ2-7
V: TRBV4-1
D: TRBD2
size: large
CDR3: CASSQDVASGNSYEQYF
DNA: TGCGCCAGCAGCCAAGATGTGGCTAGCGGAAACTCATACGAGCAGTACTTC